The clone carrying this TCR beta chain was detected ten times or more. This sample was included in a study of early T cells in non-severe SARS-CoV-2 infection. TCRdb used MiXCR to reprocess the 5' RACE reads, holding one entry per CDR3 protein. Here the sample spans around 50,000 distinct CDR3 sequences, 10% to 15% being singletons. Germline CDR1 is SEHNR and CDR2 is FQNEAQ (reference sequence). The CDR3 loop spans 14 amino acids. Trimming cost V 0 bases and J 6 bases, with 11 bases left between them. Sequences were obtained from whole blood. This rearrangement joins TRBV7-9 to TRBJ1-2; D not certain. This receptor was identified in an adult who was a healthcare worker with PCR-confirmed SARS-CoV-2 infection or an uninfected control (not recorded which). The DNA for the CDR3 is TGTGCCAGCAGCTTAGCCCACCCAGGCGATGGCTACACCTTC. Translating it yields CASSLAHPGDGYTF.